In this sample, the clone carrying this T cell receptor (beta chain) turned up a few times. Per germline, CDR1 SGDLS and CDR2 YYNGEE. Deletions cut 4 bases from V and 8 bases from J, with 7 bases between. The CDR3 is 12 amino acids. Measured with immunoSEQ multiplex PCR; TCRdb has only the in-frame clones, and not every one. The profile shows under 300,000 clones, 82% of them singletons. The sample is drawn from a study of blood T cell repertoires in COVID-19. Whole-study context: The cDNA or gDNA used as material had been derived from T cells, B-cell-depleted T cells, or PBMCs.

Donors in Cohort 3 who had recovered were those with two negative PCRs, healthcare professional clearance, or resolution of their symptoms. The chain carries TRBV9 and TRBJ1-6; no clear D gene. This sequence was found in a man in his forties or fifties who had recovered from COVID-19. Material: PBMCs or T cells enriched from blood (not recorded which). The CDR3: CASSFSDSPLHF. CDR3 bases: TGTGCCAGCAGCTTTAGTGATTCACCCCTCCACTTT.